Each of the 14 T cell receptor beta chains below was sequenced from the same sample in a study of read filtering for tumor transcriptome and immune sequencing. This library used approximately 0.4 ug RNA and molecular barcoded adaptors spanning alpha/delta and beta/gamma chains. From the reads, TCRdb called clonotypes with MiXCR, one entry per CDR3 protein. The profile shows 35,000 to 40,000 distinct CDR3 sequences, 12% to 15% of them singletons. Specimen: a population of CD138-negative cells sorted from bone marrow. The receptors were sampled from a donor at least 40 years old with multiple myeloma.

This clonotype was counted at least ten times. This chain links TRBV20-1 with TRBJ2-1; no firm D call. V lost 4 bases and J lost 9, with 7 bases in between. This CDR3 is built from 10 residues. Germline-derived CDR1 and CDR2 are DFQATT and SNEGSKA (reference sequence). CDR3 nucleotides: TGCAGTGCTATCATGTTTGAGCAGTTCTTC. It is translated as CSAIMFEQFF.

There are many counts of this clonotype. The chain employs TRBV6-4 and TRBJ1-1; 8 bases align to TRBD1. The CDR3 totals 15 residues. V lost 6 bases to trimming and J lost 3 bases; unmatched junction nucleotides: 9. From germline, CDR1 is MRHNA and CDR2 SNTAGT. CDR3 nucleotide sequence: TGTGCCAGCAGGCAGGGGGCTAACTTACACACTGAAGCTTTCTTT. This sequence encodes CASRQGANLHTEAFF.

J is TRBJ1-5 and V is TRBV28; no clear D. Per the germline V gene, CDR1 is MDHEN and CDR2 is SYDVKM. Trimming cost V 7 bases and J 0 bases, with 10 bases left between them. This CDR3 spans 14 amino acids. CDR3 nucleotides: TGTGCCAGCATCTTTGCTAGTAGCAATCAGCCCCAGCATTTT. Translating gives CASIFASSNQPQHF. The complete variable domain, with remaining parts taken from reference TRBV28 and TRBJ1-5, reads DVKVTQSSRYLVKRTGEKVFLECVQDMDHENMFWYRQDPGLGLRLIYFSYDVKMKEKGDIPEGYSVSREKKERFSLILESASTNQTSMYLCASIFASSNQPQHFGDGTRLSIL.

This clonotype has ten or more counts. This chain uses TRBV7-9 with TRBJ2-7, with 7 bases that match TRBD1. Trimming removed 6 bases from V and 3 bases from J; junction bases left unmatched: 8. The germline CDR1 and CDR2 sequences are SEHNR and FQNEAQ (reference sequence). The CDR3 is made up of 14 amino acids. The CDR3 reads CASRKGDSSYEQYF. The DNA for the CDR3 is TGTGCCAGCAGAAAAGGGGACAGCAGCTACGAGCAGTACTTC.

This clonotype was observed at least ten times. V usage is TRBV11-3 and J usage is TRBJ2-7, with TRBD1 matching over 9 bases. There are 15 residues in the CDR3. V shed 5 bases and J 6 bases; nucleotides not matched to a gene: 11. Germline V gene sequence: CDR1 SGHNT, CDR2 YENEEA. The CDR3, as DNA: TGTGCCAGCAGCCCCTTGGGGACAGGGTTTTCCGAGCAGTACTTC. Translating it yields CASSPLGTGFSEQYF.

Ten or more counts support this clonotype. The V gene is TRBV27, the J gene TRBJ2-7; D is unresolved. CDR3 length: 12 amino acids. Trimming pared 4 bases from V and 6 bases from J, leaving 10 bases between. Germline CDR1 MNHEY, CDR2 SMNVEV (reference sequence). CDR3 in amino acids: CASSSAYGEQYF. Here the CDR3 DNA reads TGTGCCAGCAGTTCGGCCTATGGCGAGCAGTACTTC.

The rearrangement joins TRBV2 to TRBJ2-3; TRBD1 matches 7 bases. The CDR3 runs 15 residues. Trimming removed 9 bases from V and 2 bases from J; junction bases left unmatched: 11. Germline lookup yields CDR1 SNHLY and CDR2 FYNNEI. DNA of the CDR3: TGTGCCAGAGAGCGAAGACAGGGAGACACAGATACGCAGTATTTT. It translates to CARERRQGDTDTQYF. The full variable domain, with the rest looked up from reference TRBV2 and TRBJ2-3, is EPEVTQTPSHQVTQMGQEVILRCVPISNHLYFYWYRQILGQKVEFLVSFYNNEISEKSEIFDDQFSVERPDGSNFTLKIRSTKLEDSAMYFCARERRQGDTDTQYFGPGTRLTVL.

This clonotype appeared many times. The chain joins TRBV28 to TRBJ2-1, with a weak D call TRBD1 (6 bases). V gave up 2 bases and J gave up 15 bases, with 17 bases separating them. CDR1 is MDHEN and CDR2 is SYDVKM in the germline V gene. The CDR3 has 13 amino acids. The CDR3 DNA follows: TGTGCCAGCAGTTTAAGGCAGGGGCATCGGTCGTTCTTC. Translating gives CASSLRQGHRSFF.

This clonotype was seen repeatedly, ten times or more. This chain links TRBV4-2 with TRBJ2-6; D unresolved. V lost 5 bases and J 0 bases, leaving 11 bases between the germline ends. The CDR3 runs to 16 residues. In germline, CDR1 is LGHNA, CDR2 YNFKEQ. Written as DNA, the CDR3 is TGTGCCAGCAGCGAAGGAACTAACTCTGGGGCCAACGTCCTGACTTTC. It is translated as CASSEGTNSGANVLTF.

This clonotype has a count of ten or more. CDR3: CAWIPRGDRASRTQYF. The CDR3 bases are TGTGCCTGGATCCCTCGGGGTGACAGGGCCTCCCGAACGCAGTACTTC. The rearrangement links TRBV30 to TRBJ2-7, with 7 bases matching TRBD1. Germline CDR1 and CDR2: GTSNPN and SVGIG (reference sequence). This CDR3 contains 16 residues. The ends lost 4 bases at V and 9 bases at J; junction bases unmatched: 21. The full variable domain, with the rest looked up from reference TRBV30 and TRBJ2-7, is SQTIHQWPATLVQPVGSPLSLECTVEGTSNPNLYWYRQAAGRGLQLLFYSVGIGQISSEVPQNLSASRPQDRQFILSSKKLLLSDSGFYLCAWIPRGDRASRTQYFGPGTRLTVT.

This clonotype turned up a few times. V gene TRBV30 combines with J gene TRBJ1-2; D is possibly TRBD1 (5 bases). The germline V gene has CDR1 GTSNPN and CDR2 SVGIG (reference sequence). V was clipped by 8 bases and J by 3 bases, with 19 bases between them. The CDR3 consists of 14 residues. Here the CDR3 reads CAAYGSGNYYGYTF. The CDR3 bases are TGTGCCGCATATGGCTCAGGGAATTACTATGGCTACACCTTC.

Many counts were recorded for this clonotype. The rearrangement links TRBV7-8 to TRBJ2-1; 14 bases agree with TRBD2. Germline CDR1 and CDR2: SGHVS and FQNEAQ. The CDR3 spans 16 residues. Trimming cost V 4 bases and J 8 bases; bases outside gene matches: 7. The CDR3 loop reads CASSYRTSGRSDEQFF. CDR3 nucleotide sequence: TGTGCCAGCAGCTACAGGACTAGCGGGAGGTCCGATGAGCAGTTCTTC.

This clonotype was seen ten or more times. The chain employs TRBV5-1 and TRBJ2-5, with 11 bases lining up with TRBD1. The CDR3 runs 14 residues. Germline V CDR1 and CDR2: SGHRS, YFSETQ. V shed 4 bases and J 4 bases; nucleotides not matched to a gene: 3. CDR3 region: CASSLGTGGETQYF. The CDR3 DNA follows: TGCGCCAGCAGCCTCGGGACAGGGGGAGAGACCCAGTACTTC.

The table lists this clonotype with many counts. J is TRBJ2-7 and V is TRBV4-3, with 8 bases matching TRBD1. Trimming took 4 bases from V and 1 from J; bases not matched to a gene: 3. There are 14 residues in the CDR3. Germline V gives CDR1 LGHNA, CDR2 YSLEER. CDR3 sequence (DNA): TGCGCCAGCAGCCCAGACAGGGGATCCTACGAGCAGTACTTC. Translated: CASSPDRGSYEQYF.